The 27 T cell receptor beta chains presented below share a single source sample, sequenced in a study of cytomegalovirus exposure and HLA in healthy donors. PCR employed 60 Vbeta and 13 Jbeta primers. Using immunoSEQ multiplex PCR, the repertoire was profiled, and TCRdb retains in-frame clones only, with some absent. This sample has approximately 150,000 clones; more than 75% occur once, and the top ten carry 13% to 15%. The specimen was PBMCs. The receptors shown here come from a woman between 40 and 50 years old in good health and CMV-seronegative.

This sequence joins TRBV30 and TRBJ2-5; TRBD1 might be the D (5 bases). The V end was cut by 0 bases, the J end by 7 bases, with 15 bases between. The germline CDR1 and CDR2 sequences are GTSNPN and SVGIG (reference sequence). The CDR3 covers 14 residues. For the CDR3, the DNA is TGTGCCTGGAGTGTACAGGTGGGGCTCGGGACCCAGTACTTC. Protein product: CAWSVQVGLGTQYF.

The rearrangement uses TRBV6-1 and TRBJ1-2, with D possibly TRBD1 on 5 matching bases. The CDR3 consists of 15 residues. Looked up from germline, CDR1 is MNHNS and CDR2 is SASEGT. The V and J ends lost 2 bases and 0 bases respectively, with 10 bases between them. CDR3 sequence reads: CASSETQGANYGYTF. The CDR3 DNA follows: TGTGCCAGCAGTGAAACCCAGGGTGCTAACTATGGCTACACCTTC.

The genes are TRBV6-5 and TRBJ1-2, with D perhaps TRBD1 (6 bases). Germline V CDR1 and CDR2: MNHEY, SVGAGI. The V end was cut by 5 bases, the J end by 6 bases, with 16 bases between. This CDR3 is built from 14 residues. In nucleotides, the CDR3 is TGTGCCAGCAGTACCCACAGGGTTGGAGATGGCTACACCTTC. This gives the protein CASSTHRVGDGYTF.

The rearrangement uses TRBV7-9 and TRBJ1-2; 10 bases line up with TRBD1. The CDR3 spans 15 residues. Germline V gene lookup returns CDR1 SEHNR and CDR2 FQNEAQ (reference sequence). The V and J ends lost 4 bases and 7 bases, in that order; junction bases with no gene match: 9. The CDR3 protein is CASSSSPGTGAGYTF. The CDR3 DNA is TGTGCCAGCAGCTCATCGCCCGGGACAGGGGCTGGCTACACCTTC.

The chain recombines TRBV6-5 with TRBJ1-2; D is perhaps TRBD1 (6 bases). Trimming stripped 2 bases from V and 4 bases from J, with 14 bases between. The CDR3 has 15 amino acids. Per germline, CDR1 MNHEY and CDR2 SVGAGI. The CDR3 loop is CASSYGRGGAYGYTF. The CDR3 region has the DNA TGTGCCAGCAGTTACGGTCGGGGGGGGGCCTATGGCTACACCTTC.

The chain employs TRBV5-4 and TRBJ2-7; 8 positions agree with TRBD1. The CDR3 is 14 residues long. The ends lost 4 bases at V and 2 bases at J; junction bases unmatched: 5. Germline V gene sequence: CDR1 SGHNT, CDR2 YYREEE (reference sequence). The CDR3: CASSGGQGPYEQYF. The CDR3 bases are TGTGCCAGCAGCGGCGGACAGGGTCCCTACGAGCAGTACTTC.

The genes are TRBV9 and TRBJ2-1, with 10 nucleotides matching TRBD1. CDR1 is SGDLS, CDR2 YYNGEE, per germline. Trimming took 0 bases from V and 8 from J; bases not matched to a gene: 14. The CDR3 loop spans 18 amino acids. The CDR3 region has the DNA TGTGCCAGCAGCGTAGGGGACAGGGGTCGTTTTGAAAAGGATGAGCAGTTCTTC. Translating it yields CASSVGDRGRFEKDEQFF.

V and J are TRBV5-1 and TRBJ2-7; the match to TRBD2 covers 9 bases. Germline CDR1 SGHRS, CDR2 YFSETQ. The CDR3 is 15 residues long. Trimming took 0 bases from V and 2 from J; bases not matched to a gene: 3. CDR3 protein: CASSLETSGTYEQYF. CDR3 in DNA: TGCGCCAGCAGCTTGGAGACTAGCGGTACCTACGAGCAGTACTTC.

The chain joins TRBV19 to TRBJ1-6; 7 bases fit TRBD1. This CDR3 is built from 15 residues. Per the germline V gene, CDR1 is LNHDA and CDR2 is SQIVND (reference sequence). J gave up 7 bases and V 5 bases, and 8 bases lay outside the gene matches. CDR3 region: CASSADRVRNSPLHF. Here the CDR3 DNA reads TGTGCCAGTAGTGCAGACAGGGTGAGAAATTCACCCCTCCACTTT.

The chain employs TRBV7-9 and TRBJ2-3; the match to TRBD1 covers 7 bases. Germline CDR1 SEHNR, CDR2 FQNEAQ (reference sequence). The CDR3 contains 17 residues. Germline trimming cut 5 bases from V and 5 bases from J; bases unmatched to any gene: 16. This CDR3 is CASSPSDRVDSQDTQYF. The CDR3 nucleotides read TGTGCCAGCAGCCCGTCCGACAGGGTTGATTCGCAAGATACGCAGTATTTT. Based on the CDR3 plus reference TRBV7-9 and TRBJ2-3, the full variable domain is DTGVSQNPRHKITKRGQNVTFRCDPISEHNRLYWYRQTLGQGPEFLTYFQNEAQLEKSRLLSDRFSAERPKGSFSTLEIQRTEQGDSAMYLCASSPSDRVDSQDTQYFGPGTRLTVL.

The genes are TRBV30 and TRBJ2-7; tentatively, D is TRBD1 (5 bases). The V and J ends lost 3 bases and 6 bases respectively, with 18 bases between them. From germline, CDR1 is GTSNPN and CDR2 SVGIG (reference sequence). The CDR3 is 14 amino acids. CDR3 DNA sequence: TGTGCCTGGAGAACGACAGTGCCGCTACTCGAGCAGTACTTC. Translation gives CAWRTTVPLLEQYF.

The chain is built from TRBV4-1 and TRBJ2-7; 8 bases are shared with TRBD1. Germline loops: CDR1 MGHRA, CDR2 YSYEKL. The J segment lost 1 base and the V segment lost 1 base, leaving 3 bases of the junction unmatched. The CDR3 is 15 amino acids. CDR3 in amino acids: CASSQGDRSSYEQYF. The CDR3 DNA follows: TGCGCCAGCAGCCAAGGGGACAGGAGTTCCTACGAGCAGTACTTC.

This chain joins TRBV2 and TRBJ2-1; TRBD1 matches at 9 bases. Germline V lookup: CDR1 SNHLY, CDR2 FYNNEI. J lost 7 bases, V lost 10 bases, and 8 bases had no gene match. CDR3 length equals 13 residues. The chain's CDR3 is CATTGTGKNEQFF. The CDR3 region has the DNA TGTGCCACTACCGGGACAGGGAAAAATGAGCAGTTCTTC.

A few counts support this clone. The gene calls are TRBV19 and TRBJ1-5; D might be TRBD1 (6 bases). Germline loops: CDR1 LNHDA, CDR2 SQIVND (reference sequence). The CDR3 has 13 amino acids. V was trimmed by 11 bases and J by 6 bases, leaving 17 bases between them. The CDR3 DNA reads as TGTGCCTCGGCACCAGGGGTTTTTCAGCCCCAGCATTTT. It yields the protein CASAPGVFQPQHF.

The chain joins TRBV12-5 to TRBJ1-6; D unresolved. V was pared by 5 bases and J by 10 bases, with 18 bases between. The length of the CDR3 is 15 residues. Germline V lookup: CDR1 LGHNT, CDR2 FRNRAP. CDR3 protein: CASGPRESVGSPLHF. Here the CDR3 DNA reads TGTGCTAGTGGTCCCCGGGAGTCAGTGGGGTCACCCCTCCACTTT.

V gene TRBV4-3 combines with J gene TRBJ1-4, with 9 bases fitting TRBD1. Germline CDR1 reads LGHNA; CDR2 reads YSLEER. Trimming removed 2 bases from V and 8 bases from J; junction bases left unmatched: 12. CDR3 length: 17 amino acids. The CDR3 protein is CASSQLVTGGIGEKLFF. CDR3 bases: TGCGCCAGCAGCCAACTAGTTACAGGGGGCATAGGCGAAAAACTGTTTTTT.

The rearrangement uses TRBV2 and TRBJ2-5; 7 bases align to TRBD1. Germline trimming cut 10 bases from V and 0 bases from J; bases unmatched to any gene: 5. There are 13 residues in the CDR3. CDR1 and CDR2 from the germline V gene are SNHLY and FYNNEI. CDR3 sequence (DNA): TGTGCCACCTCCAGGGGGTACCAAGAGACCCAGTACTTC. Amino acid sequence: CATSRGYQETQYF.

The rearrangement joins TRBV2 to TRBJ2-7; 7 nucleotides align to TRBD2. The CDR3 consists of 14 residues. V lost 7 bases, J lost 4 bases, and 10 bases stayed unmatched. Germline V gene data show CDR1 as SNHLY and CDR2 as FYNNEI. CDR3 DNA sequence: TGTGCCAGCACCGAGTCACGGGGGGAATACGAGCAGTACTTC. Protein: CASTESRGEYEQYF.

The gene calls are TRBV18 and TRBJ2-7; 10 positions agree with TRBD1. From germline, CDR1 is KGHSH and CDR2 LQKENI. This CDR3 contains 15 residues. The ends lost 3 bases at V and 7 bases at J; junction bases unmatched: 9. The CDR3 DNA sequence: TGTGCCAGCTCACCCGGACAGGGGGTTTTTGGAGAGCAGTACTTC. This encodes CASSPGQGVFGEQYF. The entire variable domain, with the rest obtained from reference TRBV18 and TRBJ2-7, is as follows: NAGVMQNPRHLVRRRGQEARLRCSPMKGHSHVYWYRQLPEEGLKFMVYLQKENIIDESGMPKERFSAEFPKEGPSILRIQQVVRGDSAAYFCASSPGQGVFGEQYFGPGTRLTVT.

This clone was detected a few times. The chain has TRBV6-6 and TRBJ1-2; TRBD1 matches at 8 bases. The CDR3 length is 15 residues. Per germline, CDR1 MNHNY and CDR2 SVGAGI (reference sequence). V lost 0 bases to trimming and J lost 8 bases; unmatched junction nucleotides: 8. As DNA, the CDR3 is TGTGCCAGCAGTTACTCGGACCAGGGGGCTAGGGGCTACACCTTC. Translated: CASSYSDQGARGYTF.

Here the CDR3 DNA reads TGTGCCAGCAGCTCACGGGACAGGTCTTACGAGCAGTACTTC. This translates into CASSSRDRSYEQYF. The chain uses TRBV11-3 and TRBJ2-7, with 8 bases aligning to TRBD1. Trimming at V came to 4 bases and at J to 4 bases, leaving 6 bases not matched to a gene. The CDR3 has 14 residues. CDR1 and CDR2 from the germline V gene are SGHNT and YENEEA.

This clone was counted a few times. The rearrangement uses TRBV7-6 and TRBJ2-5; D gene ambiguous. The CDR3 sequence is 12 residues long. Germline CDR1 is SGHVS and CDR2 is FNYEAQ. Between the trimmed V and J ends, which lost 5 bases and 7 bases, there was a span of 11 bases. The CDR3 reads CASSPLRWTQYF. CDR3 bases: TGTGCCAGCAGCCCTTTGAGGTGGACCCAGTACTTC. Drawing the rest from reference TRBV7-6 and TRBJ2-5, the complete variable domain is GAGVSQSPRYKVTKRGQDVALRCDPISGHVSLYWYRQALGQGPEFLTYFNYEAQQDKSGLPNDRFSAERPEGSISTLTIQRTEQRDSAMYRCASSPLRWTQYFGPGTRLLVL.

This chain uses TRBV10-3 with TRBJ2-7; D may be TRBD1 (5 bases). Germline CDR1 and CDR2: ENHRY and SYGVKD. V was trimmed by 10 bases and J by 6 bases, leaving 19 bases between them. This CDR3 contains 13 residues. CDR3 bases: TGTGCCACCTTGCTTGGGGCGCCGGGCGAGCAGTACTTC. Its protein is CATLLGAPGEQYF.

The rearrangement links TRBV19 to TRBJ1-1; 7 nucleotides line up with TRBD1. With 5 bases clipped from V and 5 bases from J, the junction kept 8 bases outside the gene matches. The CDR3 length is 14 residues. The germline CDR1 and CDR2 sequences are LNHDA and SQIVND (reference sequence). CDR3 nucleotides: TGTGCCAGTAGTGGACCGGGACAGCAAACTGAAGCTTTCTTT. Translating gives CASSGPGQQTEAFF.

The chain couples TRBV4-1 to TRBJ2-5; TRBD2 matches at 7 bases. V shed 4 bases, J shed 7 bases, and the junction held 12 bases outside the gene matches. The CDR3 totals 15 residues. Looked up from germline, CDR1 is MGHRA and CDR2 is YSYEKL. CDR3 region: CASSLTASGTGTQYF. The CDR3 region has the DNA TGCGCCAGCAGCCTAACGGCTAGCGGCACCGGGACCCAGTACTTC.

This clone occurred a few times. The chain uses TRBV9 and TRBJ1-2, with D hard to call. CDR3 length: 15 amino acids. V shed 3 bases and J shed 6 bases, with 18 bases lying between them. Germline CDR1 and CDR2: SGDLS and YYNGEE. Here the CDR3 DNA reads TGTGCCAGCAGCGAAAGGTCGTGGGCGTCCAATGGCTACACCTTC. Protein sequence: CASSERSWASNGYTF.

The V call is TRBV11-2, the J call TRBJ1-4; tentatively, D is TRBD1 (6 bases). V gave up 3 bases and J gave up 7 bases, with 18 bases separating them. CDR3 size: 16 residues. CDR1 and CDR2 from the germline V gene are SGHAT and FQNNGV. The CDR3 region is CASSFRGGRMGEKLFF. The CDR3 DNA follows: TGTGCCAGCAGCTTTAGGGGGGGAAGGATGGGTGAAAAACTGTTTTTT. Together with reference TRBV11-2 and TRBJ1-4, the CDR3 gives the full variable domain: EAGVAQSPRYKIIEKRQSVAFWCNPISGHATLYWYQQILGQGPKLLIQFQNNGVVDDSQLPKDRFSAERLKGVDSTLKIQPAKLEDSAVYLCASSFRGGRMGEKLFFGSGTQLSVL.